These 14 T cell receptor beta chains originate from one sample sequenced in a study of regulatory T cells in long-lasting Graves disease. TCR beta libraries were built with iRepertoire HTBI primers and Arm-PCR of CDR3 regions. TCRdb itself ran the multiplex PCR reads through MiXCR, one entry per CDR3 protein. Altogether 550,000 to 700,000 distinct CDR3 sequences are present, 15% to 20% being singletons, with the ten largest covering 12%. Specified time point: newly diagnosed GD, antithyroid drugs for less than 3 months. From PBMCs, RNA was extracted and then used to make the TCR library. The same sample was also used in a study of T cells in Graves' hyperthyroidism and ophthalmopathy.

This material consisted of peripheral blood mononuclear cells (PBMCs), taken at new diagnosis, from a patient treated with antithyroid drugs. The origin of the receptors is a young man with Graves disease.

V usage is TRBV20-1 and J usage is TRBJ2-7, with TRBD2 matching over 8 bases. Germline V CDR1 and CDR2: DFQATT, SNEGSKA (reference sequence). This CDR3 is 13 amino acids long. Here the CDR3 reads CSAPGGDSWEQYF. The CDR3, as DNA: TGCAGCGCTCCGGGGGGGGATTCTTGGGAGCAGTACTTC.

This clonotype has ten or more counts. The chain uses TRBV6-1 and TRBJ2-7; no clear D gene. The ends were cut back, 8 bases at V and 3 bases at J, with 14 bases in the middle. Germline CDR1 and CDR2: MNHNS and SASEGT. The CDR3 runs to 13 residues. The CDR3 DNA is TGTGCCAGCCGAACTAATCCTAGCTACGAGCAGTACTTC. Residues: CASRTNPSYEQYF.

This clonotype was counted many times. The V call is TRBV7-2, the J call TRBJ2-7; D is unresolved. Germline-derived CDR1 and CDR2 are SGHTA and FQGNSA. There are 14 residues in the CDR3. V was trimmed by 5 bases and J by 1 base, leaving 12 bases between them. The CDR3 sequence is CASSPNPDSYEQYF. The CDR3 DNA is TGTGCCAGCAGCCCAAACCCAGATTCCTACGAGCAGTACTTC.

V gene TRBV11-2 combines with J gene TRBJ2-1, with a tentative D call TRBD1 (6 bases). The CDR3 is 15 amino acids. Germline values: CDR1 SGHAT, CDR2 FQNNGV. V lost 4 bases, J lost 0 bases, and 10 bases lay in between. CDR3 sequence reads: CASSYQGNSYNEQFF. The CDR3 coding sequence is TGTGCCAGCAGCTACCAGGGGAACTCCTACAATGAGCAGTTCTTC.

The rearrangement joins TRBV4-2 to TRBJ1-1, with D perhaps matching TRBD1 (5 bases). V shed 4 bases and J shed 4 bases, with 16 bases lying between them. This CDR3 is built from 15 residues. In germline, CDR1 is LGHNA, CDR2 YNFKEQ. This CDR3 reads CASSPYGASGTEAFF. The CDR3 DNA reads as TGTGCCAGCAGCCCTTACGGGGCCTCCGGCACTGAAGCTTTCTTT.

This clonotype showed up many times. This rearrangement joins TRBV2 to TRBJ2-2, with a weak D call TRBD1 (5 bases). The CDR3 consists of 14 residues. Trimming shortened V by 7 bases and J by 5 bases, and 14 bases separated the two germline ends. Germline CDR1 reads SNHLY; CDR2 reads FYNNEI. The chain's CDR3 is CASTHAPGTGELFF. DNA of the CDR3: TGTGCCAGCACACACGCACCAGGGACCGGGGAGCTGTTTTTT.

This clonotype was counted at least ten times. The chain has TRBV12-3 or TRBV12-4 and TRBJ1-2; 8 bases fit TRBD1. V dropped 4 bases and J dropped 4; count of bases not matched to a gene: 5. The CDR3 loop spans 14 amino acids. As DNA, the CDR3 is TGTGCCAGCAGTTCCAGGGGGCGCAGCTATGGCTACACCTTC. Amino acids: CASSSRGRSYGYTF.

The chain combines TRBV20-1 with TRBJ2-5, with 10 nucleotides matching TRBD2. CDR3 length: 19 residues. Per the germline V gene, CDR1 is DFQATT and CDR2 is SNEGSKA (reference sequence). V shed 1 base and J 5 bases; nucleotides not matched to a gene: 19. The CDR3 DNA follows: TGCAGTGCTAGAGGGGGGATATGGGAGCGGGAGGGTTTTATGGAGACCCAGTACTTC. It specifies CSARGGIWEREGFMETQYF.

This chain links TRBV29-1 with TRBJ2-1; D is possibly TRBD2 (6 bases). Germline loops: CDR1 SQVTM, CDR2 ANQGSEA. Between the trimmed V and J ends, which lost 1 base and 4 bases, there was a span of 14 bases. There are 15 residues in the CDR3. For the CDR3, the DNA is TGCAGCGTTGAAGGGGGGGAGGCCGTATACAATGAGCAGTTCTTC. It encodes CSVEGGEAVYNEQFF.

This clonotype has a count of ten or more. The genes are TRBV12-3 or TRBV12-4 and TRBJ2-4, with D possibly TRBD1 on 6 matching bases. Trimming took 3 bases from V and 5 from J, leaving 14 bases between them. The CDR3 extends over 15 amino acids. The CDR3 sequence is CASSFLGAIENIQYF. In DNA, the CDR3 is TGTGCCAGCAGTTTTTTGGGGGCCATCGAAAACATTCAGTACTTC.

This chain links TRBV15 with TRBJ1-2; 9 bases agree with TRBD1. This CDR3 is 21 amino acids long. V trimming: 0 bases; J trimming: 2 bases; junction bases outside the gene matches: 19. Germline loops: CDR1 LNHNV, CDR2 YYDKDF (reference sequence). The CDR3 DNA reads TGTGCCACCAGCAGAGATCGCCCCGACAGGGGGTTAGCCTTATTGAACTATGGCTACACCTTC. As protein: CATSRDRPDRGLALLNYGYTF. The whole variable domain, remainder taken from reference TRBV15 and TRBJ1-2, is DAMVIQNPRYQVTQFGKPVTLSCSQTLNHNVMYWYQQKSSQAPKLLFHYYDKDFNNEADTPDNFQSRRPNTSFCFLDIRSPGLGDTAMYLCATSRDRPDRGLALLNYGYTFGSGTRLTVV.

The chain's CDR3 is CASSPSGWDYGYTF. The DNA for the CDR3 is TGTGCCAGTAGTCCCTCAGGTTGGGATTATGGCTACACCTTC. The genes are TRBV19 and TRBJ1-2; D ambiguous. CDR3 length: 14 amino acids. Looked up from germline, CDR1 is LNHDA and CDR2 is SQIVND (reference sequence). V shed 5 bases and J shed 5 bases, with 15 bases lying between them.

This clonotype was observed at least ten times. V and J are TRBV7-3 and TRBJ2-1, with 9 bases matching TRBD1. The CDR3 consists of 14 residues. V gave up 3 bases and J gave up 8 bases; unmatched junction bases: 5. The germline CDR1 and CDR2 sequences are SGHTA and FQGTGA. CDR3 sequence: CASSFGDREDEQFF. CDR3 nucleotide sequence: TGTGCCAGCAGCTTCGGGGACAGGGAGGATGAGCAGTTCTTC.

In this sample, this clonotype turned up many times. The gene calls are TRBV28 and TRBJ2-7; a weak D match, TRBD2 (7 bases). V was shortened by 8 bases and J by 5 bases, with 16 bases between the two germline ends. The CDR3 loop spans 13 amino acids. The V gene's germline CDR1 is MDHEN and CDR2 SYDVKM. This CDR3 reads CASCIGGLNEQYF. For the CDR3, the DNA is TGTGCCAGCTGTATCGGGGGGCTAAACGAGCAGTACTTC.